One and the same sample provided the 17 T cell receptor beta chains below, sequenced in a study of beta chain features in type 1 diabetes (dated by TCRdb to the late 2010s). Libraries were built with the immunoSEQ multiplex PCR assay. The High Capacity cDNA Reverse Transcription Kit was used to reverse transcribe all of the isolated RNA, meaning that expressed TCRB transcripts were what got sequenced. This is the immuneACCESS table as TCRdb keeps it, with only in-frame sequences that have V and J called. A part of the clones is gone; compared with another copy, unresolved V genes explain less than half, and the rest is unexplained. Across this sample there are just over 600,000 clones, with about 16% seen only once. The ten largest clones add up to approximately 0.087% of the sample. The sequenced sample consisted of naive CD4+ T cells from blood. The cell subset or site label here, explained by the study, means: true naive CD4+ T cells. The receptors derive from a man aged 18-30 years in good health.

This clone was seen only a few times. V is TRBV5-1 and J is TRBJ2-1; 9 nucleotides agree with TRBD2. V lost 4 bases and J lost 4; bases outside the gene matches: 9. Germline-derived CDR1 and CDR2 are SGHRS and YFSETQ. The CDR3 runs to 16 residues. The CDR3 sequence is CASSALSGSGYNEQFF. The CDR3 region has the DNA TGCGCCAGCAGCGCACTTAGCGGGAGTGGTTACAATGAGCAGTTCTTC.

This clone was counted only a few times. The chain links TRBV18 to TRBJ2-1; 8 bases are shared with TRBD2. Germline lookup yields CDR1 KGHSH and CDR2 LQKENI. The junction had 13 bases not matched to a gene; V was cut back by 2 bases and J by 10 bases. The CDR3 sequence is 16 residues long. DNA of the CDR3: TGTGCCAGCTCACCAGATTCGGGACTAGGTTCAAACGAGCAGTTCTTC. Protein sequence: CASSPDSGLGSNEQFF.

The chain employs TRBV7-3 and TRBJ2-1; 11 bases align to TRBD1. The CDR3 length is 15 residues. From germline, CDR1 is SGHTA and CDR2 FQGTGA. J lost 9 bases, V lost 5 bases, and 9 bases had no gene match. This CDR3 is CASSPWTGGWGEQFF. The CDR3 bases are TGTGCCAGCAGCCCCTGGACAGGGGGCTGGGGTGAGCAGTTCTTC.

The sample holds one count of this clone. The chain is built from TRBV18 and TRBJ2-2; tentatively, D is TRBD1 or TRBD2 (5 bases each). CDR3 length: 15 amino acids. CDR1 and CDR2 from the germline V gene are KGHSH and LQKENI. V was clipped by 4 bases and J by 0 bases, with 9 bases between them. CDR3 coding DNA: TGTGCCAGCTCACGGGACCTTGCGAACACCGGGGAGCTGTTTTTT. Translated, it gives CASSRDLANTGELFF.

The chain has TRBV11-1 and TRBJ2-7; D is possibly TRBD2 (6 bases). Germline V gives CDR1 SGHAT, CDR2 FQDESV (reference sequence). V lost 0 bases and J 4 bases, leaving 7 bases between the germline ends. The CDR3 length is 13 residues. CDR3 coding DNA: TGTGCCAGCAGCTTAGCAGCGGGTTACGAGCAGTACTTC. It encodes CASSLAAGYEQYF.

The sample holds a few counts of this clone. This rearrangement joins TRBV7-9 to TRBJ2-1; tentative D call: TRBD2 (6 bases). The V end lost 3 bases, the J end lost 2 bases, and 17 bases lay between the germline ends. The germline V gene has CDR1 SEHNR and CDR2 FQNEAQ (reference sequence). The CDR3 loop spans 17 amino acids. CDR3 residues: CASSFGLAGQTYNEQFF. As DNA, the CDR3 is TGTGCCAGCAGCTTTGGTCTGGCGGGGCAAACCTACAATGAGCAGTTCTTC.

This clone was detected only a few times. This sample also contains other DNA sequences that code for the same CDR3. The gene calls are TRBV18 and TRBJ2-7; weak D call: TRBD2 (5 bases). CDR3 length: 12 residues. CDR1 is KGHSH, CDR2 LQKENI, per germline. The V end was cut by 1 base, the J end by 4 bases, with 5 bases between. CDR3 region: CASSPREYEQYF. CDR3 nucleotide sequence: TGTGCCAGCTCACCACGGGAGTACGAGCAGTACTTC.

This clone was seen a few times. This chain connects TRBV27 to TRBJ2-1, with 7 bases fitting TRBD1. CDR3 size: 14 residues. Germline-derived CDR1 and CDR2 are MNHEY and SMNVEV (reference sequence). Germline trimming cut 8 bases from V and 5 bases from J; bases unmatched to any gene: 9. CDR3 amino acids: CASARQGFDNEQFF. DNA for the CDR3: TGTGCCAGCGCGAGACAGGGTTTTGACAATGAGCAGTTCTTC.

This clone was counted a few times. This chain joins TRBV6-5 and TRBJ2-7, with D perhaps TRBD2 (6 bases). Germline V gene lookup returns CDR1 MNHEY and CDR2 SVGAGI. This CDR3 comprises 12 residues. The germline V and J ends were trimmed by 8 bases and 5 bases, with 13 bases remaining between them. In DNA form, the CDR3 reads TGTGCCAGCGAAGCCGCGGGGAACGAGCAGTACTTC. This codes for CASEAAGNEQYF.

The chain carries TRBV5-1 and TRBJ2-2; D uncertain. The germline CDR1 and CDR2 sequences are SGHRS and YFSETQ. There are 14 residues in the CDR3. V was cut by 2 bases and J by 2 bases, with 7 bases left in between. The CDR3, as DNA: TGCGCCAGCAGCTTCACAGTTAACACCGGGGAGCTGTTTTTT. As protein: CASSFTVNTGELFF.

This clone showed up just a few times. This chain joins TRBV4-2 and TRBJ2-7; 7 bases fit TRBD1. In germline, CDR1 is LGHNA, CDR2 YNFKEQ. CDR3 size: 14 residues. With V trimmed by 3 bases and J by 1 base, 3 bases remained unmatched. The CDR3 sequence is CASSQATGSYEQYF. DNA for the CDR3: TGTGCCAGCAGCCAGGCGACAGGGTCCTACGAGCAGTACTTC.

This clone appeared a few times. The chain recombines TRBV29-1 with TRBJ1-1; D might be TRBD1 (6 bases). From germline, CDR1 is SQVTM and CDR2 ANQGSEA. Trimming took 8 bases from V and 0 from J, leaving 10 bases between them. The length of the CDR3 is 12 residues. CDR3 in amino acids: CSYGTLNTEAFF. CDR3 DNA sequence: TGCAGCTACGGGACATTGAACACTGAAGCTTTCTTT.

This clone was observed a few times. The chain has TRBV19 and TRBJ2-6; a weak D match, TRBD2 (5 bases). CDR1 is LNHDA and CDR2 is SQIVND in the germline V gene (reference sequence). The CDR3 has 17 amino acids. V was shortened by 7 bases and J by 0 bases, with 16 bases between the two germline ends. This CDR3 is CASTNWRWSSGANVLTF. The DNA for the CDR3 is TGTGCCAGTACCAATTGGAGGTGGAGCTCTGGGGCCAACGTCCTGACTTTC. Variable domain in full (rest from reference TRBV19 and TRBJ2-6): DGGITQSPKYLFRKEGQNVTLSCEQNLNHDAMYWYRQDPGQGLRLIYYSQIVNDFQKGDIAEGYSVSREKKESFPLTVTSAQKNPTAFYLCASTNWRWSSGANVLTFGAGSRLTVL.

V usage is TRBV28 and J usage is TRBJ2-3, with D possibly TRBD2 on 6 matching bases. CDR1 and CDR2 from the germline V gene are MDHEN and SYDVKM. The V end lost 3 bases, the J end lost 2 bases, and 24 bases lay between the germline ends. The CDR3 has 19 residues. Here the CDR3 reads CASSFSPLISGLPTDTQYF. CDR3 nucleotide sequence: TGTGCCAGCAGTTTCTCACCCCTAATCAGCGGGCTACCCACAGATACGCAGTATTTT.

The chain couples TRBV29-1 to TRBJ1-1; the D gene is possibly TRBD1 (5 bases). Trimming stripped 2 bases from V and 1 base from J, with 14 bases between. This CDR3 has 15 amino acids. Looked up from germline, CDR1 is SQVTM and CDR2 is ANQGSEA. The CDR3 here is CSVERGTGSNTEAFF. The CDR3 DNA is TGCAGCGTTGAAAGGGGAACAGGCTCGAACACTGAAGCTTTCTTT.

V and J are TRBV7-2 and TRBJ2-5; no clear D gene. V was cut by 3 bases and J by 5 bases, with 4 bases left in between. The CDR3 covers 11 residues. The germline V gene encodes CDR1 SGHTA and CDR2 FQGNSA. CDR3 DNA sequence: TGTGCCAGCAGCTTTTACGAGACCCAGTACTTC. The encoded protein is CASSFYETQYF.

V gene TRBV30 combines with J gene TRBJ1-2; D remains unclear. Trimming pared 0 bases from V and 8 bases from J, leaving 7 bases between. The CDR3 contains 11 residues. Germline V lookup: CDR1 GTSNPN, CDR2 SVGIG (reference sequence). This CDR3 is CAWSVIGGYTF. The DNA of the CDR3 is TGTGCCTGGAGTGTGATCGGCGGCTACACCTTC.